Listed below are T cell receptor beta chains from one sample, sequenced in a study of shared clonotypes between healthy human individuals. Clones were sequenced by immunoSEQ multiplex PCR, and TCRdb holds only the in-frame ones, with some missing. The sample includes millions of clones, around nine tenths seen only once; the top ten take roughly 0.14%. The specimen sequenced was naive CD4+ T cells sorted from blood. The receptors shown here come from a man younger than 35 in good health. The CDR3 runs from the conserved cysteine through the conserved F or W. D genes are given only for firm matches. The size field is filled for only some rows; it gives once, few, many or a size class.

j_gene	v_gene	abundance	d_gene	CDR3aa	CDR3nt
TRBJ2-6	TRBV7-3	NA	NA	CASSPQPRANVLTF	TGTGCCAGCAGCCCCCAACCGAGGGCCAACGTCCTGACTTTC
TRBJ2-5	TRBV5-1	NA	NA	CASSLGETETQYF	TGCGCCAGCTCCCTGGGGGAGACGGAGACCCAGTACTTC
TRBJ2-5	TRBV7-9	NA	TRBD2	CASSRTSVEETQYF	TGTGCCAGCAGCCGGACTAGCGTAGAAGAGACCCAGTACTTC
TRBJ1-5	TRBV4-1	once	TRBD1	CASSQGTGRVDQPQHF	TGCGCCAGCAGCCAAGGGACAGGGAGGGTCGATCAGCCCCAGCATTTT
TRBJ2-3	TRBV11-2	NA	TRBD2	CASSPPWSGKSDTQYF	TGTGCCAGCAGCCCCCCGTGGAGCGGGAAGTCGGATACGCAGTATTTT
TRBJ2-7	TRBV30	NA	NA	CAWSVLVTEQYF	TGTGCCTGGAGTGTACTTGTAACTGAGCAGTACTTC
TRBJ1-6	TRBV27	NA	NA	CASSPLGGGGSPLHF	TGTGCCAGCAGTCCCCTCGGGGGGGGCGGTTCACCCCTCCACTTT
TRBJ1-5	TRBV5-1	NA	NA	CASSSPDLDRNLDQPQHF	TGCGCCAGCAGCTCCCCCGACCTAGACAGAAACTTAGATCAGCCCCAGCATTTT
TRBJ1-5	TRBV4-1	few	NA	CASSPAGVNQPQHF	TGCGCCAGCAGCCCAGCAGGGGTGAATCAGCCCCAGCATTTT
TRBJ1-5	TRBV13	NA	NA	CASSFRVGQPQHF	TGTGCCAGCAGCTTCAGGGTCGGTCAGCCCCAGCATTTT
TRBJ1-1	TRBV4-1	NA	NA	CASSRTTGRFEAFF	TGCGCCAGCAGCCGTACGACAGGACGCTTTGAAGCTTTCTTT
TRBJ1-1	TRBV30	once	TRBD1	CAWDRQGMSYTEAFF	TGTGCCTGGGATCGACAGGGGATGAGTTACACTGAAGCTTTCTTT
TRBJ2-3	TRBV6-1	NA	TRBD1	CASSPLGDSKDTQYF	TGTGCCAGCAGCCCCCTGGGGGACAGCAAAGATACGCAGTATTTT
TRBJ2-5	TRBV30	NA	NA	CAWSLGGETQYF	TGTGCCTGGAGTTTAGGAGGAGAGACCCAGTACTTC
TRBJ2-5	TRBV7-6	NA	NA	CASSLALGTQYF	TGTGCCAGCAGCTTAGCGTTAGGGACCCAGTACTTC
TRBJ2-3	TRBV5-1	NA	TRBD2	CASSRSGDITDTQYF	TGCGCCAGCAGTCGTAGCGGGGATATCACAGATACGCAGTATTTT
TRBJ1-2	TRBV28	NA	NA	CASSLDQLYGYTF	TGTGCCAGCAGTTTAGACCAGCTCTATGGCTACACCTTC
TRBJ1-4	TRBV19	NA	NA	CATTGSGNEKLFF	TGTGCCACTACCGGCTCCGGGAATGAAAAACTGTTTTTT
TRBJ1-4	TRBV11-2	NA	TRBD1	CASSLDRATNEKLFF	TGTGCCAGCAGCTTGGACAGGGCAACTAATGAAAAACTGTTTTTT
TRBJ2-1	TRBV5-1	NA	TRBD1	CASSLTGEGYNEQFF	TGCGCCAGCAGCCTCACAGGGGAAGGGTACAATGAGCAGTTCTTC
TRBJ2-3	TRBV7-2	once	TRBD2	CASQTAGVSLADTQYF	TGTGCCAGCCAAACAGCGGGAGTCTCGTTGGCAGATACGCAGTATTTT
TRBJ1-5	TRBV19	few	NA	CASSGGTVRNQPQHF	TGTGCCAGTAGTGGGGGAACAGTTCGCAATCAGCCCCAGCATTTT
TRBJ1-4	TRBV7-6	NA	TRBD1	CASSLRQGGTNEKLFF	TGTGCCAGCAGCTTAAGACAGGGAGGAACTAATGAAAAACTGTTTTTT
TRBJ2-3	TRBV6-1	NA	NA	CASSGSDTQYF	TGTGCCAGCTCTGGTTCAGATACGCAGTATTTT
TRBJ2-1	TRBV18	NA	TRBD2	CASSPPGLAGKNEQFF	TGTGCCAGCTCACCACCGGGACTAGCGGGAAAGAATGAGCAGTTCTTC
TRBJ1-1	TRBV7-9	NA	NA	CASSLQTNTEAFF	TGTGCCAGCAGCTTACAAACCAACACTGAAGCTTTCTTT
TRBJ2-3	TRBV5-6	NA	NA	CASSLDPSPLGYTQYF	TGTGCCAGCAGCTTGGACCCCTCCCCCCTTGGCTATACGCAGTATTTT
TRBJ2-7	TRBV11-2	NA	NA	CASSLLRDSNEQYF	TGTGCCAGCAGCTTACTCAGGGACTCCAACGAGCAGTACTTC
TRBJ1-4	TRBV9	NA	NA	CASSVGLATNEKLFF	TGTGCCAGCAGCGTAGGACTAGCCACTAATGAAAAACTGTTTTTT
TRBJ2-7	TRBV4-3	NA	TRBD1	CASSQRRGRDEQYF	TGCGCCAGCAGCCAACGCAGGGGGCGTGACGAGCAGTACTTC
TRBJ2-7	TRBV5-1	NA	TRBD1	CASSPSPGQSYEQYF	TGCGCCAGCAGCCCCTCACCGGGACAGAGTTACGAGCAGTACTTC
TRBJ1-2	TRBV7-2	NA	TRBD1	CASSTFRQGEGYTF	TGTGCCAGCAGTACTTTTAGGCAGGGGGAAGGCTACACCTTC
TRBJ1-3	TRBV6-1	NA	NA	CASSPTIGNTIYF	TGTGCCAGCAGCCCCACGATTGGAAACACCATATATTTT
TRBJ1-1	TRBV5-4	NA	NA	CASSLVQEGAEAFF	TGTGCCAGCAGCTTAGTACAGGAGGGGGCTGAAGCTTTCTTT
TRBJ2-3	TRBV6-5	NA	NA	CASTTGTEITDTQYF	TGTGCCAGCACCACCGGGACGGAGATCACAGATACGCAGTATTTT
TRBJ2-3	TRBV9	NA	TRBD2	CASSVGAGTDTQYF	TGTGCCAGCAGCGTAGGAGCGGGGACAGATACGCAGTATTTT
TRBJ1-4	TRBV18	NA	NA	CASSPPRQFNEKLFF	TGTGCCAGCTCGCCGCCGAGGCAGTTTAATGAAAAACTGTTTTTT
TRBJ1-3	TRBV25-1	NA	TRBD1	CASTPTGGFGNTIYF	TGTGCCAGCACCCCTACAGGGGGCTTTGGAAACACCATATATTTT
TRBJ2-5	TRBV18	NA	NA	CASSPGTPQETQYF	TGTGCCAGCTCACCAGGGACGCCCCAAGAGACCCAGTACTTC
TRBJ2-1	TRBV7-2	few	NA	CASSLVDEQFF	TGTGCCAGCAGCTTAGTCGATGAGCAGTTCTTC
TRBJ2-7	TRBV15	NA	NA	CATSRVEAGPSEQYF	TGTGCCACCAGCAGAGTTGAGGCAGGGCCTTCCGAGCAGTACTTC
TRBJ2-7	TRBV6-5	NA	TRBD2	CASSLASGLYEQYF	TGTGCCAGCAGTTTGGCTAGCGGCCTATACGAGCAGTACTTC
TRBJ2-2	TRBV9	once	TRBD1	CASTTGPNTGELFF	TGTGCCAGCACGACAGGGCCGAACACCGGGGAGCTGTTTTTT